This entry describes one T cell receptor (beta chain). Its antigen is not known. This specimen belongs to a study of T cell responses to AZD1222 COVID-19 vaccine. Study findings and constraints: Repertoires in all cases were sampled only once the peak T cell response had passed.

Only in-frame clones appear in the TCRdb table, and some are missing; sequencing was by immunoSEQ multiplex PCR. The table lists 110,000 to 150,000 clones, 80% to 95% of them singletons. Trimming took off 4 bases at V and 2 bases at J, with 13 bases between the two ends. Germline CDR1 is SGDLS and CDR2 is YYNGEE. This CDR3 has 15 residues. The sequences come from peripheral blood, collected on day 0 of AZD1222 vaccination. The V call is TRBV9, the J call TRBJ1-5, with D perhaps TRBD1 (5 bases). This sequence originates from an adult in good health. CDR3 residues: CASSPLGEGNQPQHF. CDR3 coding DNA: TGTGCCAGCAGCCCCTTAGGGGAGGGCAATCAGCCCCAGCATTTT.